The present TCR beta chain was sequenced within a study of blood T cell repertoires in COVID-19. About the study: PBMCs, B-cell-depleted T cells, or T cells were the source of the cDNA or gDNA that made up the material.

Authors' analysis steps: Quantification of nucleated cells was approximated via reference gene primer amplification. The assay was immunoSEQ multiplex PCR, and TCRdb's table has in-frame clones only and misses some. V, J and clone size are those of that table, while D and trimming were read from the DNA. The data contain around 280,000 clones, 85% of them singletons. CDR1 MNHEY and CDR2 SMNVEV come from the germline V gene (reference sequence). The CDR3 totals 17 residues. V lost 8 bases, J lost 1 base, and 10 bases stayed unmatched. The chain couples TRBV27 to TRBJ1-4; 10 bases fit TRBD1. The receptor's source is a woman aged 45-65 years with active or convalescent COVID-19. The sample taken for sequencing was peripheral blood. The CDR3 bases are TGTGCCAGCGGGTGGACAGGGGGGAAAGGAACTAATGAAAAACTGTTTTTT. Translated: CASGWTGGKGTNEKLFF.